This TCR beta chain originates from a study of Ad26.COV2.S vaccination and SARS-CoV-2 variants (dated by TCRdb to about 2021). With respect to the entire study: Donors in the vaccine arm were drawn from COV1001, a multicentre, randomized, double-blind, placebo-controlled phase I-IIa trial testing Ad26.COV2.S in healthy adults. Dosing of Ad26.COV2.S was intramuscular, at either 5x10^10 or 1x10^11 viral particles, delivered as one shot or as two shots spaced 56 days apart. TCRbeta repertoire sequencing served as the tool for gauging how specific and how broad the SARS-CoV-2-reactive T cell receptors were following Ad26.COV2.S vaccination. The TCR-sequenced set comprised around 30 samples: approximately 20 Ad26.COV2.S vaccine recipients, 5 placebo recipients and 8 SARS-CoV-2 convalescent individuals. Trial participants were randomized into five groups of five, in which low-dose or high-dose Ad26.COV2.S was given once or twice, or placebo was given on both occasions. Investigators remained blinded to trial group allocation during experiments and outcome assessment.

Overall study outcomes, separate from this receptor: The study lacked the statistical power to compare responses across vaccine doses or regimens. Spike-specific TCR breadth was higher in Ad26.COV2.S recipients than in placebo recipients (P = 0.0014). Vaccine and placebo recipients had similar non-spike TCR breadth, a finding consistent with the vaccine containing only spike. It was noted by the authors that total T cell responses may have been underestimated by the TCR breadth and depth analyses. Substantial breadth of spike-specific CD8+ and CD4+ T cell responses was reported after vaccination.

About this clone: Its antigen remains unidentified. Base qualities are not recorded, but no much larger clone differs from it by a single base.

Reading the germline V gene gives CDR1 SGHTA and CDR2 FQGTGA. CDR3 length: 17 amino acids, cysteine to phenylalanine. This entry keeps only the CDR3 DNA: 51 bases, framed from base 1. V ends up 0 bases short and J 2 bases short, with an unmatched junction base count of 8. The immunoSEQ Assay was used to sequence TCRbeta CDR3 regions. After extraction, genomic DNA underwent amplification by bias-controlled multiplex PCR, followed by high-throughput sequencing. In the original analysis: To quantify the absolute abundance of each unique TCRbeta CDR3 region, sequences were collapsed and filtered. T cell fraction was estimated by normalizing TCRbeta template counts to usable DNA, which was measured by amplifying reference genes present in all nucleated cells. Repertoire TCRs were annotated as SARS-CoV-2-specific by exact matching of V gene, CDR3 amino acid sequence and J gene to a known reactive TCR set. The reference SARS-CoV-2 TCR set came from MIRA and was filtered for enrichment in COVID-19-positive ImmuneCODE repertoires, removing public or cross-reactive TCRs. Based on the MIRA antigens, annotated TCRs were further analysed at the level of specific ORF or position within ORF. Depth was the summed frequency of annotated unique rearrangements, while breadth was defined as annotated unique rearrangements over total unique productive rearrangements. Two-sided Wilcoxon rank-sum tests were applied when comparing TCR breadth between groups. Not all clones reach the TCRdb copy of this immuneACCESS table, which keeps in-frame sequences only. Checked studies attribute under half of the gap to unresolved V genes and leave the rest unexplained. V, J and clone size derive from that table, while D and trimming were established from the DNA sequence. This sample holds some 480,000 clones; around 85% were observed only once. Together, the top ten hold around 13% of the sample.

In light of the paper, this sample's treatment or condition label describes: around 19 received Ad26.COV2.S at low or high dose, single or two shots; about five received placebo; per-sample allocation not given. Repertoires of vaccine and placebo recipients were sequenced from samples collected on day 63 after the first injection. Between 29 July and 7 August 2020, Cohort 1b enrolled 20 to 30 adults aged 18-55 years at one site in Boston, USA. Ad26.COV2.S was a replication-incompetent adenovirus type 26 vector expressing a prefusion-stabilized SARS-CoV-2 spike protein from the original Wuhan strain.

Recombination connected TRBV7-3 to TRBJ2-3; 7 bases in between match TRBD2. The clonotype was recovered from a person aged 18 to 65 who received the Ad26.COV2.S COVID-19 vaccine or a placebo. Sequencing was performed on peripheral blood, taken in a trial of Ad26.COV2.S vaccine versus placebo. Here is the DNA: TGTGCCAGCAGCTTAACGCCGGGGGGAGGGAACACAGATACGCAGTATTTT. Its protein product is CASSLTPGGGNTDTQYF.